This T cell receptor (beta chain) is from a study of identical twins. A single record per CDR3 protein comes from TCRdb applying MiXCR to the 5' RACE reads. This table holds 510,000 or so distinct CDR3 sequences, about 16% found once. CDR1 is DFQATT and CDR2 is SNEGSKA in the germline V gene (reference sequence). This CDR3 is 14 amino acids long. Trimming left V 3 bases short and J 3 bases short, with 15 bases between. This clonotype was observed a handful of times. These data were also reused for a study on yellow fever vaccine responses in identical twins.

This sequence joins TRBV20-1 and TRBJ2-7; tentative D call: TRBD1 (6 bases). The sample consisted of CD4+ T cells sorted from blood. The source is a woman in her late teens or twenties in good health. Here the CDR3 reads CSASFVTGHYEQYF. The DNA of the CDR3 is TGCAGTGCTAGTTTCGTGACAGGCCACTACGAGCAGTACTTC.